The rows below give T cell receptor beta chains drawn from one sample of a study of cytomegalovirus exposure and HLA in healthy donors. Using immunoSEQ multiplex PCR, the repertoire was profiled, and TCRdb retains in-frame clones only, with some absent. The repertoire has around 200,000 clones, 60% to 80% of them found once; the top ten carry around 1.7%. Specimen: PBMCs. The receptors derive from a man aged 18 to 35 in good health and CMV-seronegative. Each CDR3 is given with its conserved first and last residue. Each record gives: D gene, J gene, V gene, clone size, CDR3 length, CDR3 protein, CDR3 DNA. A D gene is named only where the DNA matches it firmly. Size tells how often a clone was seen (once, few, many) or the class of an expanded clone, and some rows leave it out.

>-|TRBJ1-1|TRBV28|-|14
CASSPTGLNTEAFF
TGTGCCAGCAGCCCGACGGGGTTGAACACTGAAGCTTTCTTT
>TRBD2|TRBJ2-7|TRBV7-3|few|15
CASSPGIAGAYEQYF
TGTGCCAGCAGCCCCGGTATAGCGGGGGCCTACGAGCAGTACTTC
>-|TRBJ2-2|TRBV7-3|-|12
CASSLQGGELFF
TGTGCCAGCAGTCTGCAGGGCGGGGAGCTGTTTTTT
>TRBD1|TRBJ2-6|TRBV4-2|-|15
CASSPRGSGANVLTF
TGTGCCAGCAGCCCCAGGGGGTCGGGGGCCAACGTCCTGACTTTC
>TRBD1|TRBJ2-2|TRBV11-3|-|15
CASSEQGGSIGELFF
TGTGCCAGCAGCGAACAGGGGGGATCCATCGGGGAGCTGTTTTTT
>-|TRBJ2-7|TRBV9|-|15
CASSVAQGILYEQYF
TGTGCCAGCAGCGTAGCTCAGGGGATTTTGTACGAGCAGTACTTC
>TRBD2|TRBJ2-3|TRBV6-6|-|16
CASSPGLAGAGDTQYF
TGTGCCAGCAGTCCGGGACTAGCGGGGGCTGGAGATACGCAGTATTTT
>-|TRBJ2-1|TRBV7-2|few|13
CATGDTPYNEQFF
TGTGCCACTGGCGACACCCCTTACAATGAGCAGTTCTTC
>TRBD2|TRBJ2-1|TRBV28|once|14
CASLLAGGPDEQFF
TGTGCCAGCCTCCTAGCGGGAGGGCCCGATGAGCAGTTCTTC
>-|TRBJ2-7|TRBV7-8|-|17
CASSFSGAGVTFGEQYF
TGTGCCAGCAGCTTCAGTGGGGCTGGGGTTACTTTCGGCGAGCAGTACTTC
>-|TRBJ2-1|TRBV27|-|20
CASSLTGRLTSLPSYNEQFF
TGTGCCAGCAGTTTAACGGGACGACTGACTAGTCTCCCCTCCTACAATGAGCAGTTCTTC
>-|TRBJ2-5|TRBV7-2|-|15
CASSSRETSFETQYF
TGTGCCAGCAGCTCCCGGGAGACTAGTTTCGAGACCCAGTACTTC
>TRBD1|TRBJ1-1|TRBV29-1|-|13
CSVGRTGGTEAFF
TGCAGCGTTGGCCGGACAGGGGGGACTGAAGCTTTCTTT
>TRBD2|TRBJ2-7|TRBV5-1|few|16
CASSLGGAGGQYEQYF
TGCGCCAGCAGCTTGGGAGGAGCGGGAGGGCAGTACGAGCAGTACTTC
>-|TRBJ2-3|TRBV28|-|14
CASSFGSRADTQYF
TGTGCCAGCAGTTTCGGGAGTAGGGCAGATACGCAGTATTTT
>TRBD1|TRBJ1-4|TRBV19|-|14
CAGSMSGQGDKLFF
TGTGCCGGTAGTATGAGTGGTCAGGGGGATAAACTGTTTTTT
>TRBD1|TRBJ1-3|TRBV5-1|-|15
CASSLAGTGLNTIYF
TGCGCCAGCAGCTTAGCCGGGACAGGACTGAACACCATATATTTT
>TRBD2|TRBJ2-1|TRBV27|once|16
CASSWSPTSGSNEQFF
TGTGCCAGCAGTTGGTCCCCGACTAGCGGGAGCAATGAGCAGTTCTTC
>TRBD1|TRBJ1-1|TRBV15|once|14
CATSSGQGGTEAFF
TGTGCCACCAGCAGCGGACAGGGAGGCACTGAAGCTTTCTTT
>-|TRBJ2-1|TRBV4-3|-|13
CASSHSGRNEQFF
TGCGCCAGCAGCCATTCGGGTCGAAATGAGCAGTTCTTC
>-|TRBJ1-3|TRBV30|once|15
CAWSVGGASGNTIYF
TGTGCCTGGAGTGTAGGGGGGGCCTCTGGAAACACCATATATTTT
>TRBD2|TRBJ2-1|TRBV7-3|few|15
CASSPSGGGYNEQFF
TGTGCCAGCAGCCCTAGCGGGGGGGGTTACAATGAGCAGTTCTTC
>-|TRBJ2-2|TRBV7-3|-|16
CASSLNPDSRQGELFF
TGTGCCAGCAGCTTAAACCCCGACTCACGTCAAGGGGAGCTGTTTTTT
>TRBD1|TRBJ2-1|TRBV5-8|-|13
CASSLAGQDEQFF
TGTGCCAGCAGCTTGGCCGGACAGGATGAGCAGTTCTTC
>-|TRBJ2-7|TRBV5-4|-|14
CASSLETPPYEQYF
TGTGCCAGCAGCTTGGAAACTCCTCCCTACGAGCAGTACTTC
>-|TRBJ2-7|TRBV7-2|-|16
CASSLLEERVSYEQYF
TGTGCCAGCAGCTTATTGGAGGAACGGGTCTCCTACGAGCAGTACTTC
>-|TRBJ2-1|TRBV5-5|-|13
CASRLYQGDEQFF
TGTGCCAGCAGGCTTTATCAGGGCGATGAGCAGTTCTTC
>TRBD1|TRBJ1-1|TRBV5-6|-|17
CASSQLGTAYINTEAFF
TGTGCCAGCAGCCAACTAGGGACAGCATATATAAACACTGAAGCTTTCTTT
>TRBD1|TRBJ2-7|TRBV11-2|-|16
CASSSKGQGFDYEQYF
TGTGCCAGCAGCTCAAAGGGACAGGGTTTTGACTACGAGCAGTACTTC
>-|TRBJ1-1|TRBV27|-|15
CASSPGADGNTEAFF
TGTGCCAGCAGTCCAGGGGCGGACGGGAACACTGAAGCTTTCTTT
>TRBD2|TRBJ2-7|TRBV5-1|-|15
CASSLAGTNLNEQYF
TGCGCCAGCAGCTTAGCCGGGACTAATCTTAACGAGCAGTACTTC
>TRBD1|TRBJ1-2|TRBV7-2|once|16
CASSLVPGQGSDGYTF
TGTGCCAGCAGCTTAGTTCCGGGACAGGGTTCAGATGGCTACACCTTC